Listed below are T cell receptor beta chains from one sample, sequenced in a study of blood T cell repertoires in COVID-19. Sequencing used immunoSEQ multiplex PCR; TCRdb keeps in-frame clones, though not all of them. The data show under 200,000 clones, about 83% seen once. The sequencing input was peripheral blood. Source of these receptors: a young man with active or convalescent COVID-19. Each CDR3 is given with its conserved first and last residue. Each record gives: V gene, D gene, J gene, clone size, CDR3 protein, CDR3 DNA. D genes are given only for firm matches. Clone sizes are given selectively: once, few, many, or a class where the clone is expanded.

>TRBV30|NA|TRBJ2-2|NA
CAWSPRENTGELFF
TGTGCCTGGAGTCCACGGGAGAACACCGGGGAGCTGTTTTTT
>TRBV2|TRBD2|TRBJ2-3|NA
CASRPLAGSSGTQYF
TGTGCCAGCAGACCTTTAGCGGGGTCGAGCGGTACGCAGTATTTT
>TRBV5-1|TRBD1|TRBJ2-1|NA
CASASQGVGYDEQFF
TGCGCCAGCGCATCCCAGGGGGTGGGGTACGATGAGCAGTTCTTC
>TRBV24-1|NA|TRBJ1-1|NA
CATSDYRTAEAFF
TGTGCCACCAGTGATTATAGAACAGCTGAAGCTTTCTTT
>TRBV5-6|NA|TRBJ1-4|NA
CASRRGIVNEKLFF
TGTGCCAGCAGGAGGGGGATCGTTAATGAAAAACTGTTTTTT
>TRBV27|NA|TRBJ2-4|NA
CASSYQGMENIQYF
TGTGCCAGCAGTTACCAGGGGATGGAAAACATTCAGTACTTC
>TRBV5-1|TRBD1|TRBJ2-7|NA
CASSLGGQGYEQYF
TGCGCCAGCAGCTTGGGAGGACAGGGGTACGAGCAGTACTTC
>TRBV2|NA|TRBJ1-2|NA
CAADYQGNYGYTF
TGTGCCGCAGATTACCAGGGGAACTATGGCTACACCTTC
>TRBV21-1|NA|TRBJ1-4|NA
CASSKACSANEKLFF
TGTGCCAGCAGCAAAGCTTGTTCGGCTAATGAAAAACTGTTTTTT
>TRBV18|TRBD1|TRBJ1-5|once
CASSPAGTGSGQPQHF
TGTGCCAGCTCGCCTGCTGGGACAGGGTCAGGTCAGCCCCAGCATTTT